Included here is one T cell receptor beta chain sequence, with context. Its antigen is not known. Only in-frame clones appear in the TCRdb table, and some are missing; sequencing was by immunoSEQ multiplex PCR. The repertoire holds a few million clones, with 90% to 95% as singletons. The sample is drawn from a study of shared clonotypes between healthy human individuals. Looking at the study overall: The composition of the donors was a couple of women and three men aged 18 to 49.

Study-level points and caveats: Naive CD4 clonotypes were shared across a handful of donors at 4.5% to 6.5%. Incomplete sequencing of sorted subsets was indicated by rarefaction despite large depth.

The sequence was obtained from a man aged 18 to 29 in good health. Material for sequencing was naive CD4+ T cells sorted from blood. This sample's subset: CD45RA+ positively selected.

This chain's CDR3 is CASSEAGQGASGSYEQYF. The CDR3 nucleotides read TGTGCCAGCAGTGAAGCAGGACAGGGGGCATCGGGGTCCTACGAGCAGTACTTC. V is TRBV6-1 and J is TRBJ2-7, with TRBD1 matching over 11 bases. Germline-derived CDR1 and CDR2 are MNHNS and SASEGT. With 0 bases clipped from V and 1 base from J, the junction kept 8 bases outside the gene matches. This CDR3 has 18 residues.